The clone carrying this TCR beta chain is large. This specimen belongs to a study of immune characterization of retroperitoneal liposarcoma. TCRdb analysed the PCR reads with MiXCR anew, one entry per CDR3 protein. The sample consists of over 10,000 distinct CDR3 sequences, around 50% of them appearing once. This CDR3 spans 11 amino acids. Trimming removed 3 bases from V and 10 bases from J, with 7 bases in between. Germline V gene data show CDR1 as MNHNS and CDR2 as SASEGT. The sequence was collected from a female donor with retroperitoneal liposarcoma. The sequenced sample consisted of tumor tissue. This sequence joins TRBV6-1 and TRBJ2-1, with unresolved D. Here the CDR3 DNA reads TGTGCCAGCAGTGACCTGCGCGAGCAGTTCTTC. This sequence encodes CASSDLREQFF.